This entry concerns a single T cell receptor (beta chain). The sample belongs to a study of blood T cell repertoires in COVID-19. Study details: PBMCs, B-cell-depleted T cells, or T cells were the source of the cDNA or gDNA that made up the material.

Original analysis: Reference gene primers were amplified, and this amplification served to estimate nucleated cell counts. Using immunoSEQ multiplex PCR, the repertoire was profiled, and TCRdb retains in-frame clones only, with some absent. V and J calls and clone size are as listed in that table; D and trimming were resolved from the DNA. The data contain 40,000 or so clones, approximately 92% of them singletons. The sample comprised peripheral blood. The receptor comes from a young man with active or convalescent COVID-19.

Here the CDR3 reads CASSRGQNTEAFF. CDR3 in DNA: TGTGCCAGCAGCCGAGGACAGAACACTGAAGCTTTCTTT. The chain recombines TRBV13 with TRBJ1-1, with a weak D call TRBD1 (5 bases). CDR3 length: 13 amino acids. Germline lookup yields CDR1 PRHDT and CDR2 FYEKMQ (reference sequence). The germline V and J ends were trimmed by 5 bases and 1 base, with 8 bases remaining between them.